This TCR beta chain was observed in a study of blood T cells in healthy people across ages. Together with a sample-barcoded 5' primer, a J-beta primer mix was included in a second PCR lasting roughly 6 to 12 cycles. Each CDR3 protein gets one entry after TCRdb re-called the 5' RACE reads with MiXCR. Of hundreds of thousands of distinct CDR3 sequences in the sample, 25% to 35% are singletons; the top ten hold around 15%. Per sample, extraction of total RNA gave at least 6 micrograms in every case. Trimming stripped 2 bases from V and 11 bases from J, with 9 bases between. CDR1 and CDR2 (germline): MNHEY, SVGEGT. The CDR3 is 11 residues long. This clonotype was counted ten times or more.

This receptor was taken from a woman aged 80 or over in good health. This rearrangement joins TRBV6-2 or TRBV6-3 to TRBJ2-5; D not certain. The source material was blood. The DNA of the CDR3 is TGTGCCAGCAGTTACGTCGGTGAGCAGTACTTC. Translating it yields CASSYVGEQYF.